This T cell receptor (beta chain) was documented in a study of blood T cell repertoires in COVID-19 (dated by TCRdb to about 2020). Concerning the study at large: Samples covering the acute and convalescent phases of COVID-19 were provided by collaborators in the United States, Italy and Spain. The prospective study material was composed of cDNA or gDNA derived from T cells, B-cell-depleted T cells, or PBMCs. A de-identified subject ID, COVID-19 status, age in years and sex were almost always included in the sample metadata. Where available, HLA class I and class II types were taken from metadata supplied by the sample provider and were not determined by assay-based typing. Subjects who had been exposed to COVID-19, were actively infected with it, or had recovered from it provided the deeply sampled blood TCRbeta repertoires that made up the dataset. The samples were drawn from two sources: the first 160 participants of the ongoing ImmuneRACE study, and some 1,300 subjects contributed by 6 global collaborators. The repertoires were released in a freely available public database intended as a resource for research on the immune response to SARS-CoV-2. Broader findings and caveats from the paper: Clinical and demographic metadata were provided uncurated, with the amount varying by source and participant.

As for this clone: Its antigen has not been determined. No base-level quality is on record; no much larger clone is a single base apart.

Whole blood was collected in K2EDTA tubes by collaborating institutions according to the institutions' own protocols. For TCRbeta analysis, collaborators shipped samples as frozen whole blood, isolated PBMCs, or DNA extracted from either of those sample types. The immunoSEQ Assay, a bias-controlled multiplex PCR, was used to amplify TCRbeta CDR3 regions from genomic DNA. The original methods were these. Within the assay, amplification of reference gene primers was used to estimate how many nucleated cells each sample contained. To quantify the absolute abundance of each unique TCRbeta CDR3 rearrangement, sequence reads were collapsed and filtered. For each sample, productive Simpson clonality was calculated by taking the square root of Simpson's diversity index across productive rearrangements. In TCRdb, the immuneACCESS table is reduced to in-frame sequences with V and J assigned. These tables do not hold every clone; where another copy was compared, an unresolved V gene accounts for under half, and the others remain unexplained. The V and J calls and clone size are taken from that table; D and trimming were inferred from the DNA. For this sample there are a few hundred thousand clones; roughly nine tenths appear just once. About 2.2% of the sample is in the top ten clones.

This receptor was identified in a woman between 45 and 60 years old with acute or convalescent COVID-19. Sequenced input: peripheral blood.

The DNA reads TGTGCCAGCAGCCTTTCTCCGACAGGGGGCACCGCTGAAGCTTTCTTT. This gives the protein CASSLSPTGGTAEAFF. The chain uses TRBV3-1 (or the pseudogene TRBV3-2) and TRBJ1-1; TRBD1 agrees with 10 junctional bases. The germline V gene (reference sequence) yields LGHDT for CDR1 and YNNKEL for CDR2. Reading from cysteine to phenylalanine, the CDR3 counts 16 amino acids. Here the CDR3 DNA is all that survives: 48 bases in frame from base 1. V has 4 bases trimmed and J has 6 bases trimmed; junction bases matching no gene number 11.